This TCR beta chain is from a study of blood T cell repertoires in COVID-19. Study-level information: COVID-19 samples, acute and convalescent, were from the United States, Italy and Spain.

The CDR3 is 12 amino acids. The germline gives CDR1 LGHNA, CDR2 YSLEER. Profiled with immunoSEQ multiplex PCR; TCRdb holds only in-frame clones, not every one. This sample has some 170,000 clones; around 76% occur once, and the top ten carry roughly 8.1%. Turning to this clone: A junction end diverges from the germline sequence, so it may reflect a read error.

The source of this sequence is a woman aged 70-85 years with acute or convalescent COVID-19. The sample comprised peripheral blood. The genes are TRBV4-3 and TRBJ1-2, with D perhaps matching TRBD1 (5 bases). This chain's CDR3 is CASSQVSGALFF. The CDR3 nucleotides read TGCGCCAGCAGCCAAGTAAGCGGGGCCCTCTTCTTC.